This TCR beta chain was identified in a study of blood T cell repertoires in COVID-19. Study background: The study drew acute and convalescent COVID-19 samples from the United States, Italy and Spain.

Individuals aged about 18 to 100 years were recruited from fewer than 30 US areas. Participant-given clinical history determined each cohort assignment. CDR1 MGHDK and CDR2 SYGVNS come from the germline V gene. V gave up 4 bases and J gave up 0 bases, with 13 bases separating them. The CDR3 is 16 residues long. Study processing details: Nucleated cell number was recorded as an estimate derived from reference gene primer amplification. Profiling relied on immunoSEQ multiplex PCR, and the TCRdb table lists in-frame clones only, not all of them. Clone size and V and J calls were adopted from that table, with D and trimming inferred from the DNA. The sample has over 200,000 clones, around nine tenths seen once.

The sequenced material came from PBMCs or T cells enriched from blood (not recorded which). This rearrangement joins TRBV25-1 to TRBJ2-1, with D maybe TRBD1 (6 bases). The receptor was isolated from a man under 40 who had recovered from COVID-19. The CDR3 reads CASSVPTGRSYNEQFF. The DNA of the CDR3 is TGTGCCAGCAGTGTGCCGACAGGCCGCTCCTACAATGAGCAGTTCTTC.